The source of this T cell receptor (beta chain) is a study of T-cell memory formation after mild COVID-19. Trimming stripped 5 bases from V and 5 bases from J, with 19 bases between. The CDR3 spans 15 residues. Germline V gene sequence: CDR1 KGHSH, CDR2 LQKENI. Regarding the study as a whole: Day 37-peaking second-wave clones had unconfirmed SARS-CoV-2 specificity. The main location of contracting CD4+ clones was CM and EM, and that of contracting CD8+ clones was EMRA. The appearance of some responding clones in pre-infection memory suggested that cross-reactive memory joined.

TCRdb called the 5' RACE reads again in MiXCR, with one record for every CDR3 protein. The sample carries 130,000 to 150,000 distinct CDR3 sequences, roughly 6.3% recorded once. This clonotype turned up a few times. Its antigen is unidentified. This clonotype was sampled from an adult woman who had mild COVID-19 (a few samples of this study predate the infection). Cell type and time point are not known. This rearrangement joins TRBV18 to TRBJ2-7; perhaps D is TRBD1 or TRBD2 (5 bases each). Sequenced input: PBMCs or a T cell subset sorted from them (not recorded which). In nucleotides, the CDR3 is TGTGCCAGCTCATCTATTTATAGGGACCGTAACGAGCAGTACTTC. The encoded protein is CASSSIYRDRNEQYF. The full variable domain, its missing parts supplied by reference TRBV18 and TRBJ2-7, is NAGVMQNPRHLVRRRGQEARLRCSPMKGHSHVYWYRQLPEEGLKFMVYLQKENIIDESGMPKERFSAEFPKEGPSILRIQQVVRGDSAAYFCASSSIYRDRNEQYFGPGTRLTVT.